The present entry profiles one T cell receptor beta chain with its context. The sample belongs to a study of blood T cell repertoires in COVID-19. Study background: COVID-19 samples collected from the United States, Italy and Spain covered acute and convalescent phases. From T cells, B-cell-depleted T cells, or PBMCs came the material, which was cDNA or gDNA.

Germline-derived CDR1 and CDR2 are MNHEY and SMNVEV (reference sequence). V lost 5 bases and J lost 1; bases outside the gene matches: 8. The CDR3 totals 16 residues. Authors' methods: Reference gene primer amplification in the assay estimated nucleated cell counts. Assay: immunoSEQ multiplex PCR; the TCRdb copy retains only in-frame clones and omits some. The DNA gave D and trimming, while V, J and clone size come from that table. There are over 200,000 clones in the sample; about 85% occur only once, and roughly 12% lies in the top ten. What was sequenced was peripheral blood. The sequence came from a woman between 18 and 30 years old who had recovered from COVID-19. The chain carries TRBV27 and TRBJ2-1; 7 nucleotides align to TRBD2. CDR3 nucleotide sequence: TGTGCCAGCAGTCGACTCCCGGGAGGTTCCTACAATGAGCAGTTCTTC. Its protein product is CASSRLPGGSYNEQFF.